Each of the 6 T cell receptor beta chains below was sequenced from the same sample in a study of T cell repertoires in aging, cancer and after chemotherapy. Amplification of TCR beta used genomic DNA extracted from peripheral blood. A mixed TRB-A/B primer pool amplified rearranged TRB by multiplex touch-down PCR. One entry per CDR3 protein, called by TCRdb with MiXCR from the multiplex PCR reads. Found here are some 10,000 distinct CDR3 sequences, approximately 30% of them singletons; the top ten hold about 3%. Sequencing was done on a sample of blood. These receptors were collected from a human donor in good health.

This clonotype is medium-sized. The chain couples TRBV29-1 to TRBJ2-2; 9 nucleotides line up with TRBD2. The germline V gene encodes CDR1 SQVTM and CDR2 ANQGSEA. Trimming cost V 8 bases and J 5 bases; bases outside gene matches: 9. The CDR3 has 14 amino acids. The CDR3 DNA reads as TGCAGCATACATAGCGGGAGATCGACCGGGGAGCTGTTTTTT. This gives the protein CSIHSGRSTGELFF.

This clonotype rates as medium-sized. This rearrangement joins TRBV19 to TRBJ2-3, with 11 nucleotides matching TRBD2. Germline CDR1 is LNHDA and CDR2 is SQIVND (reference sequence). J lost 6 bases, V lost 5 bases, and 10 bases had no gene match. This CDR3 comprises 16 residues. CDR3 in amino acids: CASSSFSGGATDTQYF. The CDR3 DNA follows: TGTGCCAGTAGTTCCTTTAGCGGGGGGGCAACGGATACGCAGTATTTT.

The gene calls are TRBV27 and TRBJ2-1; D remains ambiguous. Between the trimmed V and J ends, which lost 6 bases and 10 bases, there was a span of 16 bases. Germline V gene data show CDR1 as MNHEY and CDR2 as SMNVEV (reference sequence). This CDR3 is built from 13 residues. CDR3 sequence reads: CASSDILVYEQFF. The CDR3 region has the DNA TGTGCCAGCAGCGATATTCTAGTATACGAGCAGTTCTTC.

J is TRBJ2-3 and V is TRBV18; 9 nucleotides match TRBD1. After removal of 0 bases from V and 4 bases from J, the junction contained 11 bases not matched to a gene. The germline gives CDR1 KGHSH, CDR2 LQKENI. The CDR3 has 18 amino acids. CDR3 loop: CASSPPVTGQGMPDTQYF. The DNA of the CDR3 is TGTGCCAGCTCACCACCAGTTACGGGACAGGGCATGCCAGATACGCAGTATTTT.

This clonotype came up once. The chain carries TRBV30 and TRBJ1-1; TRBD1 matches at 9 bases. There are 14 residues in the CDR3. Germline values: CDR1 GTSNPN, CDR2 SVGIG (reference sequence). With V trimmed by 0 bases and J by 5 bases, 4 bases remained unmatched. In nucleotides, the CDR3 is TGTGCCTGGAGTGTTATAGACAGGGGGACTGAAGCTTTCTTT. Amino acids: CAWSVIDRGTEAFF. Together with reference TRBV30 and TRBJ1-1, the CDR3 gives the full variable domain: SQTIHQWPATLVQPVGSPLSLECTVEGTSNPNLYWYRQAAGRGLQLLFYSVGIGQISSEVPQNLSASRPQDRQFILSSKKLLLSDSGFYLCAWSVIDRGTEAFFGQGTRLTVV.

This clonotype is labeled as medium-sized. The gene calls are TRBV29-1 and TRBJ2-5; TRBD2 might be the D (5 bases). CDR1 is SQVTM and CDR2 is ANQGSEA in the germline V gene. Deletions cut 6 bases from V and 2 bases from J, with 13 bases between. This CDR3 spans 13 amino acids. CDR3 protein: CSVGPGVQETQYF. CDR3 nucleotides: TGCAGCGTCGGCCCCGGGGTGCAAGAGACCCAGTACTTC.